One sample yielded the 4 T cell receptor beta chains listed below, sequenced in a study of shared clonotypes between healthy human individuals. Only in-frame clones appear in the TCRdb table, and some are missing; sequencing was by immunoSEQ multiplex PCR. The table includes more than 550,000 clones, approximately 72% detected once. Sequencing input: memory CD4+ T cells sorted from blood. The subset denotes: CD45RA-negative fraction. The receptors stem from a woman in her 30s in good health.

The CDR3 loop reads CASSTDRGGDIQYF. The DNA for the CDR3 is TGCGCCAGCAGCACGGACAGGGGTGGCGACATTCAGTACTTC. The chain carries TRBV5-1 and TRBJ2-4, with 9 bases matching TRBD1. The CDR3 spans 14 residues. V lost 4 bases to trimming and J lost 8 bases; unmatched junction nucleotides: 7. Germline V gene data show CDR1 as SGHRS and CDR2 as YFSETQ. Full variable domain (outside the CDR3, taken from reference TRBV5-1 and TRBJ2-4): KAGVTQTPRYLIKTRGQQVTLSCSPISGHRSVSWYQQTPGQGLQFLFEYFSETQRNKGNFPGRFSGRQFSNSRSEMNVSTLELGDSALYLCASSTDRGGDIQYFGAGTRLSVL.

The V call is TRBV28, the J call TRBJ2-1; 16 positions match TRBD2. Trimming at V came to 6 bases and at J to 8 bases, leaving 4 bases not matched to a gene. The CDR3 runs 15 residues. Germline V gene data show CDR1 as MDHEN and CDR2 as SYDVKM. CDR3 sequence reads: CASRPGTSGRDEQFF. The CDR3 DNA is TGTGCCAGCAGACCCGGGACTAGCGGGAGGGATGAGCAGTTCTTC.

The chain combines TRBV4-1 with TRBJ2-6; the D call may be TRBD1 or TRBD2 (5 bases each). Germline V gives CDR1 MGHRA, CDR2 YSYEKL. The V and J ends lost 0 bases and 2 bases respectively, with 20 bases between them. This CDR3 has 20 amino acids. DNA for the CDR3: TGCGCCAGCAGCCAAGATGGGCAGGGAGTGGTCTCCACTGGGGCCAACGTCCTGACTTTC. Its translation is CASSQDGQGVVSTGANVLTF.

This clone appeared a single time. The rearrangement joins TRBV10-2 to TRBJ2-4; 9 bases fit TRBD1. Per the germline V gene, CDR1 is WSHSY and CDR2 is SAAADI. CDR3 length equals 20 residues. The junction had 15 bases not matched to a gene; V was cut back by 3 bases and J by 0 bases. The CDR3 reads CASSDFLGTGSEEAKNIQYF. The CDR3 bases are TGCGCCAGCAGTGATTTTTTGGGGACAGGGTCAGAGGAAGCCAAAAACATTCAGTACTTC.